This T cell receptor (beta chain) derives from a study of Graves' ophthalmopathy and Graves' hyperthyroidism. General study results and limits: The model predicted progression of ophthalmopathy with a sensitivity of around 70%, and its specificity was 72% to 80%.

In this sample, this clonotype turned up many times. Its antigen is not identified. Patients were left out if they had other autoimmune diseases, uncontrolled infections, pregnancy or lactation. Clinical symptoms, serum thyroxine, TRAb, thyroid ultrasound and orbital computed tomography formed the basis of diagnosis. An approximately 10 ml volume of fresh peripheral blood provided the PBMCs. V lost 11 bases, J lost 3 bases, and 19 bases lay in between. The CDR3 runs to 14 residues. Germline values: CDR1 ENHRY, CDR2 SYGVKD. Amplification targeted the TCR beta CDR3 regions, with RNA transcripts as the source material. The workflow started with a first-round RT-PCR run with HTBI primers and then moved on to a second-round multiplex PCR. MiXCR, run by TCRdb on the multiplex PCR reads, gives a single entry per CDR3 protein. The sample consists of more than 550,000 distinct CDR3 sequences, over 40% of them appearing once.

The receptor's source is an adult man with Graves' ophthalmopathy. The chain uses TRBV10-3 and TRBJ2-5; no clear D gene. Sequenced: peripheral blood. CDR3 DNA sequence: TGTGCCGTCTCCGGGCCCCCGTCGAAAGAGACCCAGTACTTC. Protein sequence: CAVSGPPSKETQYF.